These 2 T cell receptor beta chains were all obtained from the same sample, sequenced in a study of graft-versus-host responses after intestinal transplantation. Clones were sequenced by immunoSEQ multiplex PCR, and TCRdb holds only the in-frame ones, with some missing. The table lists 90,000 to 130,000 clones, 85% to 95% of them singletons. These receptors have no known antigen. This specimen consisted of unstimulated CD8+ T cells sorted from spleen or lymph node cells, obtained before transplant. Receptor source: a human donor who was the organ donor for an intestinal transplant.

The genes are TRBV27 and TRBJ2-7, with a weak D call TRBD2 (6 bases). The CDR3 extends over 13 amino acids. Germline V gene lookup returns CDR1 MNHEY and CDR2 SMNVEV (reference sequence). V was clipped by 6 bases and J by 3 bases, with 12 bases between them. The CDR3, as DNA: TGTGCCAGCAGCCTGGGACTCTTCTACGAGCAGTACTTC. Protein: CASSLGLFYEQYF.

The chain links TRBV9 to TRBJ2-7; 11 nucleotides align to TRBD2. The CDR3 has 15 residues. The junction had 4 bases not matched to a gene; V was cut back by 0 bases and J by 5 bases. Germline V gene lookup returns CDR1 SGDLS and CDR2 YYNGEE. The CDR3 loop reads CASSVGLAGGNEQYF. In nucleotides, the CDR3 is TGTGCCAGCAGCGTAGGTCTAGCGGGAGGTAACGAGCAGTACTTC.